Listed below are T cell receptor beta chains from one sample, sequenced in a study of T-cell memory formation after mild COVID-19. TCRdb itself ran the 5' RACE reads through MiXCR, one entry per CDR3 protein. The repertoire holds roughly 300,000 distinct CDR3 sequences, with 7% to 10% as singletons. The sequencing input was PBMCs or a T cell subset sorted from them (not recorded which). These receptors all come from a man aged 18 to 29 who had mild COVID-19 (a few samples of this study predate the infection). Cell type and time point are not known. The CDR3 runs from the conserved cysteine through the conserved F or W. The order of the fields is V gene, CDR3 protein.

>TRBV9
CASSVGTSGGYEQYF
>TRBV9
CASSLQGLASYNEQFF
>TRBV7-2
CASIRTSSTDTQYF
>TRBV5-1
CASSRSVNYEQYF
>TRBV4-3
CASSQDRGDSYGYTF
>TRBV28
CASSLRQGANEQFF
>TRBV10-3
CAASSTGVEQFF
>TRBV5-1
CASSLSPAVAGGPSTQYF
>TRBV9
CASSVAAGSGSEHFF
>TRBV7-2
CASSLEGHKYGYTF
>TRBV7-2
CASKKSRNEQFF
>TRBV12-3/TRBV12-4
CASSARETAIGLYEQYF
>TRBV20-1
CSARVMRGRSNEQFF
>TRBV30
CAWATQAGNEQFF
>TRBV14
CASSRGGALNTEAFF